This TCR beta chain was sequenced for a study of vaccination and CD4 T cells after COVID-19. Study-wide background: According to the study, participants were given two doses of BNT162b2 or mRNA-1273 vaccine. Post-COVID samples were collected a median around 99 days following diagnosis, spanning 35 to 161. Stimulation of the cells used overlapping spike peptide pools from SARS-CoV-2 and from the common cold coronaviruses HCoV-NL63, HCoV-OC43 and HCoV-229E. Study-wide results and caveats: SARS-CoV-2-reactive clonotypes showed a nonsignificant median rise from approximately 21 to 40.

A note on this clonotype: Antigen specificity is unknown.

Germline CDR1 is DFQATT and CDR2 is SNEGSKA (reference sequence). V was clipped by 5 bases and J by 7 bases, with 11 bases between them. This CDR3 region has 11 residues. With the Oncomine TCR Beta short-read assay, DNA from cultured CD4+ T cells was sequenced. TCRdb independently ran MiXCR on the PCR reads; one entry per CDR3 protein. There are about 15,000 distinct CDR3 sequences in the sample; around 55% occur only once, and 16% lies in the top ten. Treatment denoted: roughly 10-day PBMC culture with coronavirus spike peptide pools or control peptides (ViraFEST assay). This receptor was taken from a human donor who had recovered from COVID-19. The sequenced sample was CD4+ T cells from blood, cultured in vitro. V gene TRBV20-1 combines with J gene TRBJ2-5; D is uncertain. The CDR3 loop is CSAGPKVTQYF. DNA of the CDR3: TGCAGTGCTGGGCCGAAAGTGACCCAGTACTTC.